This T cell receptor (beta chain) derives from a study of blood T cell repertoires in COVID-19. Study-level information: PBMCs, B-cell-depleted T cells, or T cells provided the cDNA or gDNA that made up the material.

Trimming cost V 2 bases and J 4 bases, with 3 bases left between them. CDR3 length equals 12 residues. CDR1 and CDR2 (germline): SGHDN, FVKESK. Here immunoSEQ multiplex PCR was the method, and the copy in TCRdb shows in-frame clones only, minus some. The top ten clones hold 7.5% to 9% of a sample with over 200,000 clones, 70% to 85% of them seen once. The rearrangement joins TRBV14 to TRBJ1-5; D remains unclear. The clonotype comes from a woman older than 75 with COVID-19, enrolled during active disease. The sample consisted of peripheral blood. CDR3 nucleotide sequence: TGTGCCAGCAGCCAACCTAATCAGCCCCAGCATTTT. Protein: CASSQPNQPQHF.